These 7 T cell receptor beta chains came from one sample sequenced in a study of cytomegalovirus exposure and HLA in healthy donors. The PCR contained 60 Vbeta and 13 Jbeta primers. The assay was immunoSEQ multiplex PCR, and TCRdb's table has in-frame clones only and misses some. The sample contains fewer than 250,000 clones, 70% to 80% of which appear only once. Sequencing was carried out using PBMCs. These receptors were taken from a male donor in good health and CMV-seropositive.

This clone was seen more than once but under ten times. This chain links TRBV4-2 with TRBJ2-3; tentatively, D is TRBD2 (6 bases). Germline CDR1 LGHNA, CDR2 YNFKEQ. Trimming pared 0 bases from V and 5 bases from J, leaving 15 bases between. The CDR3 extends over 16 amino acids. CDR3 region: CASSQDVGTGGDTQYF. The CDR3, as DNA: TGTGCCAGCAGCCAAGATGTTGGGACCGGGGGAGATACGCAGTATTTT.

This chain joins TRBV28 and TRBJ2-7; 8 positions match TRBD1. The CDR3 is made up of 12 amino acids. V shed 7 bases and J 8 bases; nucleotides not matched to a gene: 7. Germline CDR1 and CDR2: MDHEN and SYDVKM. CDR3 in amino acids: CASKDREPQQYF. DNA of the CDR3: TGTGCCAGCAAGGACAGGGAACCCCAGCAGTACTTC.

The chain couples TRBV19 to TRBJ1-1, with a possible D match to TRBD1 (5 bases). V was trimmed by 1 base and J by 5 bases, leaving 8 bases between them. Germline V lookup: CDR1 LNHDA, CDR2 SQIVND (reference sequence). The CDR3 is 13 residues long. CDR3 coding DNA: TGTGCCAGTAGTATAGGGACATGGACTGAAGCTTTCTTT. Translating gives CASSIGTWTEAFF.

The chain has TRBV7-8 and TRBJ1-5, with D possibly being TRBD1 (5 bases). Germline V gene data show CDR1 as SGHVS and CDR2 as FQNEAQ. This CDR3 is 15 amino acids long. The ends were cut back, 5 bases at V and 5 bases at J, with 16 bases in the middle. CDR3 loop: CASSPQGTTDQPQHF. The CDR3 region has the DNA TGTGCCAGCAGCCCGCAGGGTACTACGGATCAGCCCCAGCATTTT.

The rearrangement links TRBV14 to TRBJ1-2; D is ambiguous. Trimming cost V 4 bases and J 0 bases, with 6 bases left between them. The germline CDR1 and CDR2 sequences are SGHDN and FVKESK. This CDR3 spans 13 amino acids. The CDR3 DNA reads as TGTGCCAGCAGCCTTAGTCCTAACTATGGCTACACCTTC. Its translation is CASSLSPNYGYTF.

The chain has TRBV6-1 and TRBJ1-3, with D perhaps TRBD1 (5 bases). Germline V gene data show CDR1 as MNHNS and CDR2 as SASEGT. This CDR3 contains 15 residues. V was shortened by 5 bases and J by 0 bases, with 11 bases between the two germline ends. The chain's CDR3 is CASSLQAFSGNTIYF. CDR3 DNA sequence: TGTGCCAGCAGTTTACAGGCTTTCTCTGGAAACACCATATATTTT.

The rearrangement uses TRBV5-8 and TRBJ1-4, with D maybe TRBD1 (6 bases). V was cut by 1 base and J by 7 bases, with 14 bases left in between. Per the germline V gene, CDR1 is SGHTS and CDR2 is YDEGEE. The CDR3 runs to 15 residues. CDR3 sequence: CASSLQRGQVEKLFF. The CDR3, as DNA: TGTGCCAGCAGCTTGCAGCGGGGGCAGGTTGAAAAACTGTTTTTT. The full variable domain, its missing parts supplied by reference TRBV5-8 and TRBJ1-4, is EAGVTQSPTHLIKTRGQQATLRCSPISGHTSVYWYQQALGLGLQFLLWYDEGEERNRGNFPPRFSGRQFPNYSSELNVNALELEDSALYLCASSLQRGQVEKLFFGSGTQLSVL.